This is a list of T cell receptor beta chains from one sample in a study of response to subunit inactivated influenza vaccine. TCRdb ran MiXCR on the RT-PCR reads and lists one entry per CDR3 protein. Of over 400,000 distinct CDR3 sequences listed, 13% were seen once; the top ten hold approximately 14%. The sequencing here drew on PBMCs from blood, taken roughly 47 days after vaccination. Receptor source: a man aged 45-65 years who received an inactivated influenza vaccine. The CDR3 runs from the conserved cysteine through the conserved F or W. The D gene is left open where the match is weak. Some rows mark clone size as missing; the rest say once, few, many or name a class of expanded clone.

.	TRBV5-1	TRBJ2-3	.	TGCGCCAGCAGCCCCCTCCGGAATACGCAGTATTTT	CASSPLRNTQYF
few	TRBV5-1	TRBJ2-2	TRBD2	TGCGCCAGCAGCCTCAAAGGCGGGGGTTCCACCGGGGAGCTGTTTTTT	CASSLKGGGSTGELFF
many	TRBV7-2	TRBJ2-7	.	TGTGCCAGCAGGGACAAGAGCTCCTACGAGCAGTACTTC	CASRDKSSYEQYF
.	TRBV12-3/TRBV12-4	TRBJ2-3	.	TGTGCCAGCATGAAGGGTTTAAATCCAGATACGCAGTATTTT	CASMKGLNPDTQYF
many	TRBV5-6	TRBJ2-6	TRBD1	TGTGCCAGCAGCTTAGCCGGGACAGGGTTCTCTGGGGCCAACGTCCTGACTTTC	CASSLAGTGFSGANVLTF
.	TRBV5-1	TRBJ2-5	TRBD2	TGCGCCAGCAGCTTGGGGTTGCTAGCGGGGGGCACCGAAGAGACCCAGTACTTC	CASSLGLLAGGTEETQYF
.	TRBV6-5	TRBJ2-1	.	TGTGCCAGCAGTTACAATCACCCTGAAGACTACTACAATGAGCAGTTCTTC	CASSYNHPEDYYNEQFF
.	TRBV20-1	TRBJ2-3	.	TGCAGTGCTAGTCGCTTAACGGGCACAGATACGCAGTATTTT	CSASRLTGTDTQYF
few	TRBV5-1	TRBJ2-7	.	TGCGCCAGCAGCCCCGGGACAATCGACGAGCAGTACTTC	CASSPGTIDEQYF
few	TRBV20-1	TRBJ1-2	TRBD1	TGCAGTGCTAAGACAGGGCTGGGGGGCTACACCTTC	CSAKTGLGGYTF